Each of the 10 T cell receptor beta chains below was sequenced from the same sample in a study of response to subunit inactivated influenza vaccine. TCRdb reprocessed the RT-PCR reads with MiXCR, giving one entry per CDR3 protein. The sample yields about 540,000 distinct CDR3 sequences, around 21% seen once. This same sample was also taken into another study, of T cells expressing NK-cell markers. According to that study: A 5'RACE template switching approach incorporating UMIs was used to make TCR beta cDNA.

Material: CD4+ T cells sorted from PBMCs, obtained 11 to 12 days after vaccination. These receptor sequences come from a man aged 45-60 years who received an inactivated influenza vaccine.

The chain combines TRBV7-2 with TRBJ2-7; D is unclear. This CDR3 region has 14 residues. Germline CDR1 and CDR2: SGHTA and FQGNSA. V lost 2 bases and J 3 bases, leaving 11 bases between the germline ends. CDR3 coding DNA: TGTGCCAGCAGCTTAAGGCAGGAAAACTACGAGCAGTACTTC. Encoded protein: CASSLRQENYEQYF.

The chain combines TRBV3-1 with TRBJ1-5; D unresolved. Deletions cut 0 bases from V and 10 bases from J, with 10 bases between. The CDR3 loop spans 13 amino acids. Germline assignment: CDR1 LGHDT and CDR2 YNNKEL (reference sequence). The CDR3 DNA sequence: TGTGCCAGCAGCCAAGATTTTTCGGGACCCCAGCATTTT. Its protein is CASSQDFSGPQHF.

The CDR3 reads CASSESPSRTAFYGYTF. For the CDR3, the DNA is TGCGCCAGCAGTGAGTCCCCTTCCAGGACAGCCTTTTATGGCTACACCTTC. This chain uses TRBV10-2 with TRBJ1-2, with D possibly being TRBD1 (6 bases). Germline V CDR1 and CDR2: WSHSY, SAAADI. V lost 0 bases to trimming and J lost 5 bases, with 19 bases between them. There are 17 residues in the CDR3.

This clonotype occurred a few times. DNA of the CDR3: TGTGCCAGCAGGGGACAAGCGGGTGGGGGGGCTTCCTACAATGAGCAGTTCTTC. This translates into CASRGQAGGGASYNEQFF. The chain uses TRBV12-3 or TRBV12-4 and TRBJ2-1, with D possibly TRBD2 on 7 matching bases. The CDR3 spans 18 residues. V was cut by 6 bases and J by 1 base, with 22 bases left in between.

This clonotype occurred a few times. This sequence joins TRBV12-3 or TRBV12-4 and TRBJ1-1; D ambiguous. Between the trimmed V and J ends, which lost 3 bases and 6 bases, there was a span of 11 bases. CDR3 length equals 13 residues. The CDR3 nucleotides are TGTGCCAGCAGTTTTCTTTGGGCCTCTGAAGCTTTCTTT. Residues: CASSFLWASEAFF.

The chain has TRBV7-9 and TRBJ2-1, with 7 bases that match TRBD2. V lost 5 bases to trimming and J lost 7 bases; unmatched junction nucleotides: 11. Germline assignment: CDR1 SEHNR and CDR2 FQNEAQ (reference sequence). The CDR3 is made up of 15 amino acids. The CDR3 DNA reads TGTGCCAGCAGCCCCCGGGCGGGAGCGAAGAATGAGCAGTTCTTC. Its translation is CASSPRAGAKNEQFF.

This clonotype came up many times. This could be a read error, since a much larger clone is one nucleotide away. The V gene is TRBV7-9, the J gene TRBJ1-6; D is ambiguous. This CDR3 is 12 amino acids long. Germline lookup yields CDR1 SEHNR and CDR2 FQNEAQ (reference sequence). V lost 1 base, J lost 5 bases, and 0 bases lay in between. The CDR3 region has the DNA TGTGCCAGCAGCTTAGATAATTCACCCCTCCACTTT. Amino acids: CASSLDNSPLHF.

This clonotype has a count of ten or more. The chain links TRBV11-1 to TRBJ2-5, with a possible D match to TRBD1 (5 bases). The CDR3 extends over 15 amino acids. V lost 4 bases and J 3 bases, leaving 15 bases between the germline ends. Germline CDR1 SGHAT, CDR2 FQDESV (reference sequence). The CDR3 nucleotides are TGTGCCAGCAGCTCAGCCAGGGATTCGAAAGAGACCCAGTACTTC. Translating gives CASSSARDSKETQYF.

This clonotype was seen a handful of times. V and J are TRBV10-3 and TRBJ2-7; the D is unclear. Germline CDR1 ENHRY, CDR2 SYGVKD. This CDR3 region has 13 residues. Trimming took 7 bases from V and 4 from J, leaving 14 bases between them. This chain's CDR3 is CAINQRPGYEQYF. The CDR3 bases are TGTGCCATCAATCAGCGACCTGGATACGAGCAGTACTTC.

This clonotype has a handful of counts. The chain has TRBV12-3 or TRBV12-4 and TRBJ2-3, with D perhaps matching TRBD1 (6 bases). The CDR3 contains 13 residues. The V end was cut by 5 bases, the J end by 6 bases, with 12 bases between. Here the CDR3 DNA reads TGTGCCAGCAGTGATGACAGGTTCGATACGCAGTATTTT. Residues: CASSDDRFDTQYF.